This T cell receptor (beta chain) was recorded in a study of cytomegalovirus exposure and HLA in healthy donors. General study findings and limits: For most TCR sequences rarity was the rule, although some public TCRs occurred in many donors.

In the case of this clone: Its antigen remains unidentified.

Some clones are missing from TCRdb's copy, which holds only in-frame ones; the method was immunoSEQ multiplex PCR. Among 200,000 to 250,000 clones listed, approximately 83% were seen once. Input material: PBMCs. The sequence was collected from a woman in her 30s in good health and CMV-seropositive.

This chain's CDR3 is CASMSGGSVGNTIYF. The CDR3 DNA follows: TGCGCCAGCATGTCAGGGGGCTCGGTTGGAAACACCATATATTTT. The genes are TRBV5-1 and TRBJ1-3, with TRBD1 matching over 8 bases. Losses at the gene ends were 6 bases for V and 3 bases for J; bases not matched to a gene: 8. CDR3 length: 15 residues. From germline, CDR1 is SGHRS and CDR2 YFSETQ.